Each of the 6 T cell receptor beta chains below was sequenced from the same sample in a study of post-analysis software for immune sequencing data. Study-wide results and limits: Comparison of patients with controls showed five TRBV segments more frequent in patients, TRBV5-6, TRBV5-1 and TRBV20-1 among them.

Included in the TCR beta cDNA libraries were unique molecular identifiers. A single record per CDR3 protein comes from TCRdb applying MiXCR to the PCR reads. The data show roughly 870,000 distinct CDR3 sequences, with under 70% seen just once and 4.6% held by the top ten. These receptors have no known antigen. The sequencing sample was made of blood. These receptor sequences come from a girl aged 5-17 years with multiple sclerosis.

This clonotype was observed a single time. The genes are TRBV12-3 or TRBV12-4 and TRBJ1-2, with D possibly TRBD1 on 6 matching bases. The V and J ends lost 6 bases and 10 bases respectively, with 21 bases between them. The CDR3 runs 14 residues. CDR3 protein: CASRSGGQGGDYTF. Here the CDR3 DNA reads TGTGCCAGCAGATCCGGGGGGCAGGGAGGTGACTACACCTTC.

The rearrangement uses TRBV6-5 and TRBJ2-5, with 10 bases matching TRBD1. V shed 5 bases, J shed 11 bases, and the junction held 14 bases outside the gene matches. The CDR3 contains 15 residues. CDR1 and CDR2 from the germline V gene are MNHEY and SVGAGI. The CDR3 DNA reads TGTGCCAGCAGTCGACAGGGGGCCTCCTACAATGAGCAGTACTTC. It translates to CASSRQGASYNEQYF.

A word on this clonotype: A junction end diverges from the germline sequence, so it may reflect a read error. This chain joins TRBV7-2 and TRBJ2-3; TRBD2 matches at 10 bases. This CDR3 is 16 amino acids long. From germline, CDR1 is SGHTA and CDR2 FQGNSA. The CDR3 DNA reads as TGTGCCAGCAGCTTAAGAGCGGGGGGGGTCGCAGATACCCAGTATTTT. It translates to CASSLRAGGVADTQYF.

The chain has TRBV12-3 or TRBV12-4 and TRBJ2-3; D possibly corresponds to TRBD1 (6 bases). Trimming stripped 5 bases from V and 5 bases from J, with 11 bases between. The CDR3 extends over 13 amino acids. CDR3: CASSTGQLDTQYF. The CDR3 nucleotides read TGTGCCAGCAGTACTGGACAGTTAGATACGCAGTATTTT.

The rearrangement uses TRBV2 and TRBJ2-5; the D is unclear. The CDR3 loop spans 12 amino acids. The V end lost 3 bases, the J end lost 12 bases, and 14 bases lay between the germline ends. The germline gives CDR1 SNHLY, CDR2 FYNNEI. CDR3 protein: CASSENFLWKYF. DNA of the CDR3: TGTGCCAGCAGTGAGAACTTTCTCTGGAAGTACTTC.

This chain joins TRBV6-1 and TRBJ2-1; a weak D match, TRBD1 (5 bases). Trimming stripped 8 bases from V and 9 bases from J, with 14 bases between. The CDR3 sequence is 12 residues long. The germline gives CDR1 MNHNS, CDR2 SASEGT. CDR3 region: CASSGRITEQFF. CDR3 in DNA: TGTGCCAGCTCAGGGCGAATCACTGAGCAGTTCTTC.